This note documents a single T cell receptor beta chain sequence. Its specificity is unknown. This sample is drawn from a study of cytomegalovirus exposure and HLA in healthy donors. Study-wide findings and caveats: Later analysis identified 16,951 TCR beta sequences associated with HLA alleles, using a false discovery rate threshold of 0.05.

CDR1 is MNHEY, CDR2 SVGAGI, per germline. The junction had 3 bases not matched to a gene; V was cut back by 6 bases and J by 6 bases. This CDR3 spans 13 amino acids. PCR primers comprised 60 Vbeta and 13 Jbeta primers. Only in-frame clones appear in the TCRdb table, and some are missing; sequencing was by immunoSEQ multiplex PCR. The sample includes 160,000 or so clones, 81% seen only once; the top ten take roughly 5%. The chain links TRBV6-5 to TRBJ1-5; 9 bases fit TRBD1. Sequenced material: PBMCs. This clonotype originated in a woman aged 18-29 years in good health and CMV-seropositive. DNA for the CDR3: TGTGCCAGCAGCCACAGGGGGCTTCAGCCCCAGCATTTT. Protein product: CASSHRGLQPQHF.